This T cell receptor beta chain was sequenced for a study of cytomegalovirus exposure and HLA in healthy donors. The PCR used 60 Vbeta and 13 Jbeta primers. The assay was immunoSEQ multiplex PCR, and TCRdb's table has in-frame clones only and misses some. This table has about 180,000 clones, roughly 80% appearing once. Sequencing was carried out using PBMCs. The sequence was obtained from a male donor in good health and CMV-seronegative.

CDR3 sequence: CASSQDASSGVLAKNIQYF. The CDR3 DNA reads TGCGCCAGCAGCCAAGATGCTTCCTCCGGGGTACTAGCCAAAAACATTCAGTACTTC. The V and J genes are TRBV4-1 and TRBJ2-4; TRBD2 might be the D (5 bases). The germline V and J ends were trimmed by 0 bases and 0 bases, with 18 bases remaining between them. CDR1 is MGHRA, CDR2 YSYEKL, per germline. CDR3 length: 19 amino acids.